The 20 T cell receptor beta chains below all came from one sample that was sequenced in a study of blood T cell repertoires in COVID-19. Only in-frame clones appear in the TCRdb table, and some are missing; sequencing was by immunoSEQ multiplex PCR. The profile shows around 100,000 clones, around 83% of them singletons. The source material was peripheral blood. The receptors derive from a human donor in a cohort sampled during active COVID-19.

The rearrangement links TRBV5-1 to TRBJ2-3; TRBD2 matches at 9 bases. The CDR3 consists of 15 residues. CDR1 is SGHRS and CDR2 is YFSETQ in the germline V gene. Unmatched junction bases numbered 12, after V lost 7 bases and J lost 6 bases. DNA of the CDR3: TGCGCCAGCCGCAATCTAGCGGGGCCAAGCGATACGCAGTATTTT. Its translation is CASRNLAGPSDTQYF.

The V gene is TRBV10-2, the J gene TRBJ2-1; TRBD1 matches at 8 bases. Germline V CDR1 and CDR2: WSHSY, SAAADI. V was clipped by 5 bases and J by 8 bases; unmatched bases: 8. The CDR3 is 14 residues long. The CDR3 DNA is TGCGCCAGCAGTTCGGGGACAGGATTTCATGAGCAGTTCTTC. This sequence encodes CASSSGTGFHEQFF.

This chain connects TRBV27 to TRBJ2-3; maybe TRBD2 (5 bases). Trimming took 8 bases from V and 4 from J, leaving 25 bases between them. Germline V lookup: CDR1 MNHEY, CDR2 SMNVEV (reference sequence). This CDR3 spans 17 amino acids. Here the CDR3 reads CASGLWEVGVGSDTQYF. For the CDR3, the DNA is TGTGCCAGCGGCCTATGGGAAGTGGGAGTTGGGTCAGATACGCAGTATTTT.

The chain recombines TRBV11-2 with TRBJ2-7; the match to TRBD2 covers 9 bases. This CDR3 has 15 amino acids. Per germline, CDR1 SGHAT and CDR2 FQNNGV. After removal of 0 bases from V and 3 bases from J, the junction contained 3 bases not matched to a gene. The CDR3 protein is CASSLDAAGGYEQYF. In DNA form, the CDR3 reads TGTGCCAGCAGCTTAGACGCAGCGGGGGGCTACGAGCAGTACTTC.

The V and J genes are TRBV3-1 (or the pseudogene TRBV3-2) and TRBJ1-6; D perhaps matches TRBD1 (6 bases). The germline gives CDR1 LGHDT, CDR2 YNNKEL (reference sequence). The CDR3 contains 13 residues. V shed 8 bases and J shed 7 bases, with 12 bases lying between them. This CDR3 reads CASGGASNSPLHF. The CDR3 nucleotides read TGTGCCAGCGGGGGCGCGAGCAATTCACCCCTCCACTTT.

The chain joins TRBV29-1 to TRBJ2-5, with no clear D. CDR3 length: 11 residues. CDR1 is SQVTM and CDR2 is ANQGSEA in the germline V gene. Trimming removed 3 bases from V and 2 bases from J, with 4 bases in between. The CDR3 loop reads CSVDPQETQYF. The CDR3 nucleotides are TGCAGCGTTGACCCACAAGAGACCCAGTACTTC. Drawing the rest from reference TRBV29-1 and TRBJ2-5, the complete variable domain is SAVISQKPSRDICQRGTSLTIQCQVDSQVTMMFWYRQQPGQSLTLIATANQGSEATYESGFVIDKFPISRPNLTFSTLTVSNMSPEDSSIYLCSVDPQETQYFGPGTRLLVL.

V is TRBV6-1 and J is TRBJ1-2; no reliable D call. CDR3 length equals 14 residues. Germline values: CDR1 MNHNS, CDR2 SASEGT. The V and J ends lost 2 bases and 6 bases respectively, with 13 bases between them. This CDR3 reads CASSEMRSSDGYTF. CDR3 bases: TGTGCCAGCAGTGAAATGAGGTCATCCGATGGCTACACCTTC.

The chain joins TRBV6-5 to TRBJ2-7; 9 bases line up with TRBD2. The J segment lost 2 bases and the V segment lost 2 bases, leaving 4 bases of the junction unmatched. Germline V gene data show CDR1 as MNHEY and CDR2 as SVGAGI. The CDR3 runs 15 residues. The DNA for the CDR3 is TGTGCCAGCAGTTACGGGGCTAGCGGGACCTACGAGCAGTACTTC. Protein product: CASSYGASGTYEQYF.

The rearrangement uses TRBV5-1 and TRBJ1-1; possible D gene TRBD1, 5 bases. This CDR3 spans 14 amino acids. V shed 2 bases and J shed 0 bases, with 8 bases lying between them. Germline values: CDR1 SGHRS, CDR2 YFSETQ. The CDR3, as DNA: TGCGCCAGCAGCTTTCAGGACATGAACACTGAAGCTTTCTTT. The encoded protein is CASSFQDMNTEAFF.

This clone was seen more than once but under ten times. This sequence joins TRBV10-1 and TRBJ2-5; tentatively, D is TRBD1 (5 bases). Germline V lookup: CDR1 WNHNN, CDR2 SYGVQD (reference sequence). The CDR3 sequence is 12 residues long. Trimming removed 8 bases at V and 4 bases at J, with 11 bases between. CDR3 protein: CASQGSGETQYF. The CDR3 coding sequence is TGCGCCAGCCAGGGATCGGGAGAGACCCAGTACTTC.

The chain carries TRBV5-1 and TRBJ2-7, with TRBD2 matching 13 bases. Germline V gives CDR1 SGHRS, CDR2 YFSETQ. CDR3 length equals 16 residues. V was clipped by 4 bases and J by 4 bases; unmatched bases: 8. CDR3 amino acids: CASSLGGLAGQYEQYF. DNA of the CDR3: TGCGCCAGCAGCCTAGGGGGACTAGCGGGACAGTACGAGCAGTACTTC.

The chain employs TRBV5-1 and TRBJ2-3; TRBD2 might be the D (7 bases). This CDR3 region has 16 residues. Germline CDR1 is SGHRS and CDR2 is YFSETQ. V lost 5 bases to trimming and J lost 5 bases, with 21 bases between them. As DNA, the CDR3 is TGCGCCAGCAGTTTTACCGGAGGACTAGGGGGAGATACGCAGTATTTT. Amino acids: CASSFTGGLGGDTQYF. The full variable domain, with the rest looked up from reference TRBV5-1 and TRBJ2-3, is KAGVTQTPRYLIKTRGQQVTLSCSPISGHRSVSWYQQTPGQGLQFLFEYFSETQRNKGNFPGRFSGRQFSNSRSEMNVSTLELGDSALYLCASSFTGGLGGDTQYFGPGTRLTVL.

This chain joins TRBV24-1 and TRBJ1-2; 7 nucleotides align to TRBD1. Germline lookup yields CDR1 KGHDR and CDR2 SFDVKD. The CDR3 runs to 16 residues. J lost 8 bases, V lost 4 bases, and 15 bases had no gene match. The CDR3 bases are TGTGCCACCAGTGACCCGCAGGCCGGAGGGGGCGCGGGCTACACCTTC. This sequence encodes CATSDPQAGGGAGYTF.

The chain uses TRBV30 and TRBJ2-2; TRBD1 agrees at 11 bases. Per the germline V gene, CDR1 is GTSNPN and CDR2 is SVGIG (reference sequence). J was trimmed by 4 bases and V by 4 bases; bases with no gene match: 8. CDR3 length: 16 amino acids. The CDR3 DNA is TGTGCCTGGAAATCCGGACAGGGGGCGATCACCGGGGAGCTGTTTTTT. Translated: CAWKSGQGAITGELFF.

The chain has TRBV6-5 and TRBJ2-2; 9 positions match TRBD2. The CDR3 consists of 14 residues. Germline V gene sequence: CDR1 MNHEY, CDR2 SVGAGI. Losses at the gene ends were 8 bases for V and 4 bases for J; bases not matched to a gene: 5. The CDR3 loop is CASGPAGGTGELFF. CDR3 DNA: TGTGCCAGCGGGCCAGCGGGGGGCACCGGGGAGCTGTTTTTT.

Of note for this clone: One end of the junction fails to match germline, which may point to a read error. The chain links TRBV2 to TRBJ2-2; tentatively, D is TRBD1 (6 bases). Germline V lookup: CDR1 SNHLY, CDR2 FYNNEI. This CDR3 has 14 residues. The CDR3 bases are TGTGCCAGCAGGGAAGTGGGGGCGGGCGGGGAGCTGTTTTTT. Its translation is CASREVGAGGELFF.

This chain uses TRBV10-3 with TRBJ2-3, with 10 positions matching TRBD2. Germline V gene lookup returns CDR1 ENHRY and CDR2 SYGVKD. The CDR3 extends over 15 amino acids. Losses at the gene ends were 6 bases for V and 0 bases for J; bases not matched to a gene: 3. CDR3 coding DNA: TGTGCCATCAGACTTAGCGGGGGGAGCACAGATACGCAGTATTTT. Its protein is CAIRLSGGSTDTQYF.

V gene TRBV3-1 (or the pseudogene TRBV3-2) combines with J gene TRBJ2-1; TRBD1 matches at 11 bases. Trimming removed 6 bases from V and 4 bases from J; junction bases left unmatched: 5. This CDR3 comprises 15 residues. From germline, CDR1 is LGHDT and CDR2 YNNKEL (reference sequence). In nucleotides, the CDR3 is TGTGCCAGCAGTCCCGGGACAGGGGGTTACAATGAGCAGTTCTTC. Translation gives CASSPGTGGYNEQFF.

The gene calls are TRBV19 and TRBJ1-1; unclear D gene. This CDR3 region has 15 residues. V shed 8 bases and J shed 0 bases, with 16 bases lying between them. Germline V gene data show CDR1 as LNHDA and CDR2 as SQIVND (reference sequence). Here the CDR3 reads CASSAKGVMNTEAFF. CDR3 nucleotide sequence: TGTGCCAGTTCGGCGAAGGGAGTCATGAACACTGAAGCTTTCTTT.

Here the CDR3 reads CASSYLAGTARDEQFF. The CDR3 nucleotides are TGTGCCAGCAGTTACCTCGCGGGGACGGCCCGGGATGAGCAGTTCTTC. The chain joins TRBV6-6 to TRBJ2-1; D may be TRBD2 (6 bases). V was clipped by 2 bases and J by 8 bases, with 19 bases between them. CDR1 and CDR2 (germline): MNHNY, SVGAGI (reference sequence). CDR3 size: 16 residues.